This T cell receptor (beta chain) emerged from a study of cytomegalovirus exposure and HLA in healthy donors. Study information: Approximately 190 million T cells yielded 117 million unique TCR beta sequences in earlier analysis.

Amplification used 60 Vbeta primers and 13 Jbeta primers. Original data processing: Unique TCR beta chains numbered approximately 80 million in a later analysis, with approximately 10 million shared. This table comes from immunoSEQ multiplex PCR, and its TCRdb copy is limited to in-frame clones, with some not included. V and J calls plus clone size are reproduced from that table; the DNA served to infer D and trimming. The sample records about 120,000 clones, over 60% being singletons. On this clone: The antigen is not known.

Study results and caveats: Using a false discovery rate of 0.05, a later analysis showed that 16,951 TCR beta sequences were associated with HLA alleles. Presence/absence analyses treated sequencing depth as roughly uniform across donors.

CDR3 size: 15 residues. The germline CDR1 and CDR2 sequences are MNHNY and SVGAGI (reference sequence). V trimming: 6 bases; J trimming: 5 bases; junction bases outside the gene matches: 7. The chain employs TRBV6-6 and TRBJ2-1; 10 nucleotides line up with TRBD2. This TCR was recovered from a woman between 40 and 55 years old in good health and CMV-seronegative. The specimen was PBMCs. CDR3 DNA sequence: TGTGCCAGCAGACGCGGGCTAGCGGGAGACAATGAGCAGTTCTTC. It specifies CASRRGLAGDNEQFF.